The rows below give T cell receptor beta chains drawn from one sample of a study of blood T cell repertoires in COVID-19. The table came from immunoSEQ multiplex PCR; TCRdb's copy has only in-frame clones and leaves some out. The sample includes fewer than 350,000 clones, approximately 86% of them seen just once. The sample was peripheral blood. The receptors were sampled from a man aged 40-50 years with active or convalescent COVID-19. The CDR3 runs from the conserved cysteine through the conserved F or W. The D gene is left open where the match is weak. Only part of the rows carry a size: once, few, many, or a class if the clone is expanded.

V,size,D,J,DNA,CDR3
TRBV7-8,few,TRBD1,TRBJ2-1,TGTGCCAGCAGCTTAGCTGGGACAGGCTCCTACAATGAGCAGTTCTTC,CASSLAGTGSYNEQFF
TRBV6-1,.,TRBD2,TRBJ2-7,TGTGCCAGCAGTGAGCGGACTAGCGGGTTCTACGAGCAGTACTTC,CASSERTSGFYEQYF
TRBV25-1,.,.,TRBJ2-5,TGTGCCAGCATGGGTCGGGGGGCACAAGAGACCCAGTACTTC,CASMGRGAQETQYF
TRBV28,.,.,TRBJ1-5,TGTGCCAGCAGTCGCGGGGAGGGTTTCTATAGCAATCAGCCCCAGCATTTT,CASSRGEGFYSNQPQHF
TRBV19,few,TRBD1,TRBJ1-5,TGTGCCAGTAACCCGGGACAGGGGTATAGCAATCAGCCCCAGCATTTT,CASNPGQGYSNQPQHF
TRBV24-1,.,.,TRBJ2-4,TGTGCCACCAGTGATTCCTTTCCCGACAGCCCCGGGGCCAAAAACATTCAGTACTTC,CATSDSFPDSPGAKNIQYF
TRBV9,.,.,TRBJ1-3,TGTGCCAGCAGCTCCAGCGGGAGGGTCTCTGGAAACACCATATATTTT,CASSSSGRVSGNTIYF
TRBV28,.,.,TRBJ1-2,TGTGCCAGCAGTCCGGGGACGGGAGACTATGGCTACACCTTC,CASSPGTGDYGYTF
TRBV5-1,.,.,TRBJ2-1,TGCGCCAGCAGCTCAAACCTAGCTCTTATGCGGAATGAGCAGTTCTTC,CASSSNLALMRNEQFF
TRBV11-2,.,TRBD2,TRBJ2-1,TGTGCCAGCAGCTCCAAACTAGCGGGAGGGCCAGGGTCCTACAATGAGCAGTTCTTC,CASSSKLAGGPGSYNEQFF
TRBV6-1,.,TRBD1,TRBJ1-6,TGTGCCAGCAGTGCCCAAATAGGACAGGGGTATTCACCCCTCCACTTT,CASSAQIGQGYSPLHF
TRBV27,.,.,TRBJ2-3,TGTGCCAGCAGTGTATCCGGTCGTGCGCAGTATTTT,CASSVSGRAQYF
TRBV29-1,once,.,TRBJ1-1,TGCAGCGTCCTGGACAGCATGAACACTGAAGCTTTCTTT,CSVLDSMNTEAFF
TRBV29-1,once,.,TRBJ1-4,TGCAGCGTTGAGGAGCAGGGCCGGGAAAAACTGTTTTTT,CSVEEQGREKLFF
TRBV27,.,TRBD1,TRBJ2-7,TGTGCCAGCAGTTCCTGGACAGGCTACGAGCAGTACTTC,CASSSWTGYEQYF
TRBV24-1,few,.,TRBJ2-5,TGTGCCACCAGTGATGCCGGGACACCCCAGGAGACCCAGTACTTC,CATSDAGTPQETQYF
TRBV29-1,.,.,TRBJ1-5,TGCAGCGTTGGCGCCCCGTTTCAGCCCCAGCATTTT,CSVGAPFQPQHF
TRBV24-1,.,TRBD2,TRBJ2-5,TGTGCCACCTCGGGGGGGTCAGGGACCCAGTACTTC,CATSGGSGTQYF
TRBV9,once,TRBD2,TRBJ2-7,TGTGCCAGCACGGGAGGATTATCCTCCTACGAGCAGTACTTC,CASTGGLSSYEQYF
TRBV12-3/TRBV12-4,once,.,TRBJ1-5,TGTGCCAGCAGCCCCGAAAACTATCAGCCCCAGCATTTT,CASSPENYQPQHF
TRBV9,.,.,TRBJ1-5,TGTGCCAGCAGCGTAGGTGGGGGAGGGAATCAGCCCCAGCATTTT,CASSVGGGGNQPQHF
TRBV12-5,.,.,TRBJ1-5,TGTGCTAGTGGTTCCCCAACAGAAGCGGGCAATCAGCCCCAGCATTTT,CASGSPTEAGNQPQHF
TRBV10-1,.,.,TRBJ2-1,TGCGCCAGCAGCCTCCGACCCCGCGGAAGCTCCTACAATGAGCAGTTCTTC,CASSLRPRGSSYNEQFF
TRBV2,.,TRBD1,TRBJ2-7,TGTGCCAGCAGATTTGGACAGGTCCTCCACGAGCAGTACTTC,CASRFGQVLHEQYF
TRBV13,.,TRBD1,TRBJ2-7,TGTGCCAGCAGCTTAGGCCCAGGACAGGGGGCATACGGGCAGTACTTC,CASSLGPGQGAYGQYF
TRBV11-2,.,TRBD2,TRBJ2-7,TGTGCCAGCAGCTTTAGCGGGGGGGCGATCCCCGAGCAGTACTTC,CASSFSGGAIPEQYF
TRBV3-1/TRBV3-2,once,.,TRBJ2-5,TGTGCCAGCAGCCAAGAAAGGGTGGGGGGTGAAGAGACCCAGTACTTC,CASSQERVGGEETQYF
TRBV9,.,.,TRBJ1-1,TGTGCCAGCAGCCCGTCCGGGGGGCGGACTGAAGCTTTCTTT,CASSPSGGRTEAFF
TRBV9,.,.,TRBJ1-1,TGTGCCAGCAGCGACAGCCTGAACACTGAAGCTTTCTTT,CASSDSLNTEAFF
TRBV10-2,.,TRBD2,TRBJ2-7,TGCGCCAGCAGGAGCGGGGGGGAGCAGTACTTC,CASRSGGEQYF
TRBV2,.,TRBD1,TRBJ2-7,TGTGCCAGCAGTGATCTACGGGGACAGGGGGCCTACGAGCAGTACTTC,CASSDLRGQGAYEQYF
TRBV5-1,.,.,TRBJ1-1,TGCGCCAGCAGCAGCGCCCCGGGGTTAGAGGCTGAAGCTTTCTTT,CASSSAPGLEAEAFF
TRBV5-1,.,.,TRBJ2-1,TGCGCCAGCAGCTTGGGAGCGGCGCTCAATGAGCAGTTCTTC,CASSLGAALNEQFF
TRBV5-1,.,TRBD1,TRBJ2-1,TGCGCCAGCAGCTATACAGGGGACGCCCTCTCCTACAATGAGCAGTTCTTC,CASSYTGDALSYNEQFF
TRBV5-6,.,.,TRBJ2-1,TGTGCCAGCAGCTACCCCGGCGCCAGGGAGCAGTTCTTC,CASSYPGAREQFF
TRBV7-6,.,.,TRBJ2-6,TGTGCCAGCAGCTTAGGAGGCTCTGGGGCCAACGTCCTGACTTTC,CASSLGGSGANVLTF
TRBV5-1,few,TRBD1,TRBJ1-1,TGCGCCAGCAGCCCGATCATCACCTCAGGGGGTGAAGCTTTCTTT,CASSPIITSGGEAFF
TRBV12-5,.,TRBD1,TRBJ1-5,TGTGCTAGTGGTTCCGACAGGGACCAGCCCCAGCATTTT,CASGSDRDQPQHF
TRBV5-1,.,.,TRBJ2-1,TGCGCCAGCGCGAACCGCTACAATGAGCAGTTCTTC,CASANRYNEQFF
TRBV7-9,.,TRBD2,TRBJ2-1,TGTGCCAGCACCAAAGGACTAGTAACATTGAGGTCCTACAATGAGCAGTTCTTC,CASTKGLVTLRSYNEQFF
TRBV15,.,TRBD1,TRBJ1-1,TGTGCCACCAGCAGGGACAGGGGGCGCTTGGGTGAAGCTTTCTTT,CATSRDRGRLGEAFF
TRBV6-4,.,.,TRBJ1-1,TGTGCCAGCAGTGACTCCCCACAGGGAATGGGTACTGAAGCTTTCTTT,CASSDSPQGMGTEAFF
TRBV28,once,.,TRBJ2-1,TGTGCCAGCCACCCACCGACAGAAATTGGAAGTGATGAGCAGTTCTTC,CASHPPTEIGSDEQFF
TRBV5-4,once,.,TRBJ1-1,TGTGCCAGCAAGGGGTGGGACACTGAAGCTTTCTTT,CASKGWDTEAFF
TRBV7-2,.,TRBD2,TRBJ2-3,TGTGCCAGCAGCTACCGTGGCGGGAGCGGCACAGATACGCAGTATTTT,CASSYRGGSGTDTQYF